This paragraph reports one TCR beta chain. Trimming cost V 3 bases and J 3 bases; bases outside gene matches: 7. The CDR3 loop spans 15 amino acids. Germline CDR1 DFQATT, CDR2 SNEGSKA (reference sequence). The sample originates from a study of blood T cells in healthy people across ages. On the study more broadly: The capture of about one barcoded beta molecule per two T cells was achieved by template switching.

For the second PCR, which ran for 7 to 11 cycles, a sample-barcoded 5' primer and a J-beta primer mix were used. TCRdb re-analysed the 5' RACE reads in MiXCR, keeping a single row per CDR3 protein. There are around 940,000 distinct CDR3 sequences in the sample; roughly half occur only once, and roughly a fifth lies in the top ten. Researchers isolated at least 7 million PBMCs per sample. Source material: blood. V and J are TRBV20-1 and TRBJ2-7; 11 nucleotides line up with TRBD2. This receptor was identified in a woman aged 55-69 years in good health. CDR3 in amino acids: CSARTSGATIYEQYF. For the CDR3, the DNA is TGCAGTGCTAGGACTAGCGGGGCAACTATCTACGAGCAGTACTTC.